Below, 27 T cell receptor beta chains from the same sample are listed, as sequenced in a study of control samples from healthy donors and cancer patients. TCRdb keeps only in-frame clones here, not all; method: immunoSEQ multiplex PCR. The data contain some 120,000 clones, roughly 90% of them seen just once; the ten biggest clones take up 6.5% to 9%. The specimen was blood. The receptors were sampled from a woman under 30 in good health.

V usage is TRBV2 and J usage is TRBJ2-3, with D possibly being TRBD2 (5 bases). V was pared by 8 bases and J by 0 bases, with 15 bases between. The CDR3 runs to 15 residues. Germline V gene data show CDR1 as SNHLY and CDR2 as FYNNEI. The DNA of the CDR3 is TGTGCCAGCCACAAGGACTTATCTAGCACAGATACGCAGTATTTT. It translates to CASHKDLSSTDTQYF.

The chain carries TRBV7-9 and TRBJ1-6; tentative D call: TRBD1 (5 bases). The CDR3 contains 15 residues. V was shortened by 5 bases and J by 6 bases, with 14 bases between the two germline ends. CDR1 is SEHNR, CDR2 FQNEAQ, per germline (reference sequence). The CDR3, as DNA: TGTGCCAGCAGCGTTATGGGGGTTGGTAATTCACCCCTCCACTTT. As protein: CASSVMGVGNSPLHF.

This chain joins TRBV28 and TRBJ2-5; D is ambiguous. The CDR3 is 11 residues long. Germline-derived CDR1 and CDR2 are MDHEN and SYDVKM. V dropped 5 bases and J dropped 3 bases, with 4 bases sitting between them. The CDR3 spells CASSGEETQYF. CDR3 nucleotides: TGTGCCAGCAGTGGGGAAGAGACCCAGTACTTC.

CDR3 DNA sequence: TGTGCCAGTAACCCCTTGGGCGCGAACACTGAAGCTTTCTTT. Translation gives CASNPLGANTEAFF. This sequence joins TRBV19 and TRBJ1-1; no reliable D call. The CDR3 is 14 amino acids. V was shortened by 7 bases and J by 1 base, with 13 bases between the two germline ends. Germline values: CDR1 LNHDA, CDR2 SQIVND (reference sequence).

The V and J genes are TRBV18 and TRBJ1-1; D is possibly TRBD1 (5 bases). CDR1 is KGHSH and CDR2 is LQKENI in the germline V gene. This CDR3 region has 14 residues. V was shortened by 0 bases and J by 6 bases, with 11 bases between the two germline ends. CDR3 sequence (DNA): TGTGCCAGCTCACCACCGGGGACCTTATCTGAAGCTTTCTTT. Its protein product is CASSPPGTLSEAFF.

The chain links TRBV2 to TRBJ1-4, with D unresolved. Trimming removed 6 bases from V and 5 bases from J, with 4 bases in between. CDR3 size: 11 residues. Germline V gene data show CDR1 as SNHLY and CDR2 as FYNNEI. The CDR3 here is CASRDNEKLFF. In nucleotides, the CDR3 is TGTGCCAGCAGGGACAATGAAAAACTGTTTTTT.

V is TRBV21-1 and J is TRBJ1-4; the table's D call TRBD1 went unverified against the DNA. TRBV21-1 is a pseudogene. The CDR3 spans 18 residues. The CDR3 sequence: CASSKATPGIDLDEKLFF. The CDR3 nucleotides read TGTGCCAGCAGCAAAGCCACGCCAGGGATAGATTTGGATGAAAAACTGTTTTTT.

This chain links TRBV6-1 with TRBJ1-1; 7 bases match TRBD1. This CDR3 comprises 16 residues. Unmatched junction bases numbered 13, after V lost 5 bases and J lost 4 bases. Germline V lookup: CDR1 MNHNS, CDR2 SASEGT. The CDR3 region is CASSKGQAVVGTEAFF. CDR3 bases: TGTGCCAGCAGTAAAGGACAGGCGGTAGTTGGCACTGAAGCTTTCTTT.

CDR3 loop: CASSTWTSGDNEQFF. The CDR3 DNA reads TGTGCCAGCAGTACCTGGACTAGCGGGGACAATGAGCAGTTCTTC. The chain joins TRBV6-5 to TRBJ2-1, with TRBD2 matching over 12 bases. Trimming took 5 bases from V and 5 from J; bases not matched to a gene: 4. The CDR3 runs 15 residues. Germline V CDR1 and CDR2: MNHEY, SVGAGI.

The genes are TRBV7-2 and TRBJ2-5; D is perhaps TRBD1 or TRBD2 (6 bases each). Trimming removed 6 bases at V and 5 bases at J, with 13 bases between. The germline V gene encodes CDR1 SGHTA and CDR2 FQGNSA. This CDR3 contains 13 residues. CDR3 in DNA: TGTGCCAGCAGATGGGGGGCGGGGGAGACCCAGTACTTC. Residues: CASRWGAGETQYF.

The chain employs TRBV7-2 and TRBJ2-3, with D possibly matching TRBD2 (6 bases). V was cut by 0 bases and J by 5 bases, with 9 bases left in between. Germline lookup yields CDR1 SGHTA and CDR2 FQGNSA. The CDR3 contains 14 residues. The CDR3 region has the DNA TGTGCCAGCAGCTTAGCGGGAGCGGGAGATACGCAGTATTTT. Encoded protein: CASSLAGAGDTQYF.

The chain combines TRBV6-2 or TRBV6-3 with TRBJ2-7; no firm D call. Trimming pared 0 bases from V and 0 bases from J, leaving 12 bases between. Per germline, CDR1 MNHEY and CDR2 SVGEGT. CDR3 length: 16 amino acids. CDR3 sequence (DNA): TGTGCCAGCAGTTACTCGAATCGGCCCCTCTCCTACGAGCAGTACTTC. It specifies CASSYSNRPLSYEQYF.

The chain couples TRBV6-5 to TRBJ1-1; 10 nucleotides agree with TRBD1. The V and J ends lost 6 bases and 3 bases, in that order; junction bases with no gene match: 7. Germline V lookup: CDR1 MNHEY, CDR2 SVGAGI. The CDR3 runs 15 residues. The CDR3 DNA reads as TGTGCCAGCAGAGCGGACAGGGGGGAGGACACTGAAGCTTTCTTT. It translates to CASRADRGEDTEAFF.

V and J are TRBV27 and TRBJ2-2; 7 bases match TRBD1. Losses at the gene ends were 6 bases for V and 4 bases for J; bases not matched to a gene: 5. The CDR3 loop spans 14 amino acids. In germline, CDR1 is MNHEY, CDR2 SMNVEV (reference sequence). Written as DNA, the CDR3 is TGTGCCAGCAGCCGCCACAGGGGCACCGGGGAGCTGTTTTTT. Its protein is CASSRHRGTGELFF.

V and J are TRBV7-2 and TRBJ2-7; the match to TRBD2 covers 14 bases. The germline gives CDR1 SGHTA, CDR2 FQGNSA. Trimming took 1 base from V and 5 from J; bases not matched to a gene: 7. This CDR3 is 17 amino acids long. CDR3 amino acids: CASSLVTSGRAVHEQYF. The CDR3 DNA reads TGTGCCAGCAGCTTAGTGACTAGCGGGAGGGCCGTCCACGAGCAGTACTTC.

V usage is TRBV28 and J usage is TRBJ1-6; a possible D gene is TRBD1 (5 bases). The germline CDR1 and CDR2 sequences are MDHEN and SYDVKM. The germline V and J ends were trimmed by 2 bases and 0 bases, with 11 bases remaining between them. CDR3 length: 17 residues. CDR3 residues: CASSLTSGSSYNSPLHF. DNA of the CDR3: TGTGCCAGCAGTTTAACCTCAGGGTCCTCCTATAATTCACCCCTCCACTTT.

As DNA, the CDR3 is TGTGCCAGCAGACGTTGGACTAGCGGGGCGACGTCCTACGAGCAGTACTTC. Its protein is CASRRWTSGATSYEQYF. The chain couples TRBV27 to TRBJ2-7, with 12 positions matching TRBD2. The CDR3 has 17 residues. Germline CDR1 MNHEY, CDR2 SMNVEV (reference sequence). With 6 bases clipped from V and 1 base from J, the junction kept 10 bases outside the gene matches.

The V gene is TRBV2, the J gene TRBJ2-1; 9 bases are shared with TRBD2. After removal of 7 bases from V and 2 bases from J, the junction contained 6 bases not matched to a gene. The CDR3 consists of 15 residues. Germline V gene sequence: CDR1 SNHLY, CDR2 FYNNEI. The CDR3 spells CASTRLAEPYNEQFF. Here the CDR3 DNA reads TGTGCCAGCACCAGACTAGCGGAACCCTACAATGAGCAGTTCTTC.

The rearrangement joins TRBV2 to TRBJ1-1; D call uncertain. Germline V gene sequence: CDR1 SNHLY, CDR2 FYNNEI. This CDR3 comprises 13 residues. Between the trimmed V and J ends, which lost 6 bases and 2 bases, there was a span of 10 bases. The chain's CDR3 is CASSPRFNTEAFF. The CDR3 region has the DNA TGTGCCAGCAGCCCAAGATTTAACACTGAAGCTTTCTTT.

V and J are TRBV30 and TRBJ2-7, with D uncertain. Trimming left V 2 bases short and J 1 base short, with 3 bases between. This CDR3 has 11 residues. Germline V CDR1 and CDR2: GTSNPN, SVGIG (reference sequence). The CDR3 here is CAWSSSYEQYF. DNA of the CDR3: TGTGCCTGGAGTAGTTCCTACGAGCAGTACTTC.

The chain employs TRBV7-9 and TRBJ1-1; 7 bases are shared with TRBD1. V lost 5 bases, J lost 1 base, and 4 bases stayed unmatched. Germline CDR1 SEHNR, CDR2 FQNEAQ (reference sequence). This CDR3 spans 14 amino acids. CDR3 sequence: CASSDGQANTEAFF. CDR3 coding DNA: TGTGCCAGCAGCGACGGACAGGCGAACACTGAAGCTTTCTTT.

The V gene is TRBV19, the J gene TRBJ2-3; tentatively, D is TRBD1 or TRBD2 (5 bases each). In germline, CDR1 is LNHDA, CDR2 SQIVND (reference sequence). The CDR3 spans 14 residues. V lost 7 bases, J lost 2 bases, and 13 bases lay in between. The CDR3, as DNA: TGTGCCAGTAAACGGACTGGGACCACAGATACGCAGTATTTT. Amino acids: CASKRTGTTDTQYF. The full variable domain, rest sourced from reference TRBV19 and TRBJ2-3, is DGGITQSPKYLFRKEGQNVTLSCEQNLNHDAMYWYRQDPGQGLRLIYYSQIVNDFQKGDIAEGYSVSREKKESFPLTVTSAQKNPTAFYLCASKRTGTTDTQYFGPGTRLTVL.

The rearrangement uses TRBV10-3 and TRBJ2-7; no firm D call. In germline, CDR1 is ENHRY, CDR2 SYGVKD. Deletions cut 2 bases from V and 2 bases from J, with 13 bases between. This CDR3 is built from 15 residues. CDR3 nucleotides: TGTGCCATCAGTGAGGGGTCAGGACGGGCCTACGAGCAGTACTTC. Translating gives CAISEGSGRAYEQYF.

The V gene is TRBV6-6, the J gene TRBJ1-3; the match to TRBD1 covers 8 bases. The V and J ends lost 6 bases and 4 bases, in that order; junction bases with no gene match: 11. The germline V gene encodes CDR1 MNHNY and CDR2 SVGAGI (reference sequence). The CDR3 covers 16 residues. DNA of the CDR3: TGTGCCAGCAGGAGCTTGACAGGGGTGAAAGGAAACACCATATATTTT. Protein: CASRSLTGVKGNTIYF.

The chain combines TRBV24-1 with TRBJ2-6; TRBD2 aligns across 12 bases. The junction had 6 bases not matched to a gene; V was cut back by 3 bases and J by 4 bases. Germline V gene data show CDR1 as KGHDR and CDR2 as SFDVKD. This CDR3 contains 18 residues. This CDR3 is CATSDGLAGGAGANVLTF. The CDR3 DNA follows: TGTGCCACCAGTGATGGGCTAGCGGGGGGGGCCGGGGCCAACGTCCTGACTTTC.

The chain carries TRBV13 and TRBJ2-7, with 8 bases fitting TRBD2. From germline, CDR1 is PRHDT and CDR2 FYEKMQ (reference sequence). The CDR3 spans 12 residues. V gave up 5 bases and J gave up 6 bases; unmatched junction bases: 3. The CDR3 loop is CASSAGGVEQYF. The CDR3 bases are TGTGCCAGCAGCGCCGGGGGGGTCGAGCAGTACTTC.

The chain recombines TRBV4-3 with TRBJ1-6; D is possibly TRBD1 (5 bases). Per germline, CDR1 LGHNA and CDR2 YSLEER. This CDR3 contains 13 residues. Trimming left V 1 base short and J 9 bases short, with 7 bases between. The CDR3 loop is CASSQGQSSPLHF. The CDR3 nucleotides are TGCGCCAGCAGCCAAGGACAGTCTTCACCCCTCCACTTT.